This T cell receptor (beta chain) was sequenced during a study of blood T cell repertoires in COVID-19. Background on the study: T cells, B-cell-depleted T cells, or PBMCs supplied cDNA or gDNA.

TCRdb's copy holds only in-frame clones and misses some; the assay was immunoSEQ multiplex PCR. Counted here are 200,000 to 300,000 clones, 65% to 90% occurring once; the ten biggest clones make up just under 2%. J lost 1 base, V lost 0 bases, and 4 bases had no gene match. The length of the CDR3 is 16 residues. Germline V gene sequence: CDR1 MGHRA, CDR2 YSYEKL. The genes are TRBV4-1 and TRBJ1-2; 8 nucleotides match TRBD1. The sequenced sample consisted of peripheral blood. The sequence was obtained from a man under 40 with active or convalescent COVID-19. CDR3 loop: CASSQDSGQDNYGYTF. CDR3 DNA sequence: TGCGCCAGCAGCCAAGACTCGGGACAGGATAACTATGGCTACACCTTC.